The rows below give T cell receptor beta chains drawn from one sample of a study of shared clonotypes between healthy human individuals. Clones were read by immunoSEQ multiplex PCR, and TCRdb kept only the in-frame ones, dropping some. Of about 2.1 million clones in the sample, about 93% were seen once. The sequencing sample was made of naive CD8+ T cells from PBMCs. These receptors were taken from a man younger than 35 in good health. Some clones in this sample may be carry-over from other donors' samples. CDR3s include the opening cysteine and the closing phenylalanine or tryptophan. A D gene is named only where the DNA matches it firmly. Clone size is stated in some rows and not others, as once, few, many or a class when expanded.

clone_size d_call j_call cdr3_length v_call cdr3_nt cdr3_aa
. . TRBJ1-1 14 TRBV4-3 TGCGCCAGCAGCCAAGAGGGGTTAGTCACTGAAGCTTTCTTT CASSQEGLVTEAFF
. TRBD2 TRBJ2-7 16 TRBV7-9 TGTGCCAGCAGCTCCCCCAGCGGGAGGTACTCCTACGAGCAGTACTTC CASSSPSGRYSYEQYF
once . TRBJ2-1 14 TRBV27 TGTGCCAGCAGTCAGGGAGGGGGCTACAATGAGCAGTTCTTC CASSQGGGYNEQFF
once . TRBJ2-7 11 TRBV20-1 TGCAGTGCTGGACTGAACTACGAGCAGTACTTC CSAGLNYEQYF
few . TRBJ1-1 16 TRBV5-6 TGTGCCAGCAGTCCCAGGTTTAGGGTTCTGGACACTGAAGCTTTCTTT CASSPRFRVLDTEAFF
once . TRBJ1-1 13 TRBV19 TGTGCCAGTAGTATTTATTGGGAAACTGAAGCTTTCTTT CASSIYWETEAFF
. . TRBJ2-2 16 TRBV27 TGTGCCAGCAGTTTCCATGGGCAGGGGGGTATCGGGGAGCTGTTTTTT CASSFHGQGGIGELFF
. . TRBJ2-1 12 TRBV29-1 TGCAGCGTTGTTAGACCGGACAATGAGCAGTTCTTC CSVVRPDNEQFF
. . TRBJ1-5 16 TRBV11-2 TGTGCCAGCAGCTTAGCCCGAAGCGTGGAGTATGAGCCCCAGCATTTT CASSLARSVEYEPQHF
. TRBD1 TRBJ2-1 15 TRBV4-2 TGTGCCAGCAGAACCGGGACAGGTAGTTTCAATGAGCAGTTCTTC CASRTGTGSFNEQFF
. TRBD1 TRBJ2-1 15 TRBV7-9 TGTGCCAGCAGCCCAGGACAGGGGGCGCTTGGTGAGCAGTTCTTC CASSPGQGALGEQFF
. . TRBJ2-5 14 TRBV19 TGTGCCAGTAGTCAGGACTCCTACGGGGAGACCCAGTACTTC CASSQDSYGETQYF
. . TRBJ2-7 13 TRBV5-6 TGTGCCAGCAGCTCATCTGACGAATACGAGCAGTACTTC CASSSSDEYEQYF
. . TRBJ2-7 14 TRBV9 TGTGCCAGCAGCGCGAGCGGGCCGACCTACGAGCAGTACTTC CASSASGPTYEQYF
few . TRBJ2-1 13 TRBV27 TGTGCCAGCAGTTTATCGGGAAACAATGAGCAGTTCTTC CASSLSGNNEQFF
. . TRBJ2-2 13 TRBV10-2 TGCGCCAGCACCCGGAAGAACACCGGGGAGCTGTTTTTT CASTRKNTGELFF
. . TRBJ2-3 15 TRBV7-2 TGTGCCAGCAGCTCCACTAGTTCCATGACAGATACGCAGTATTTT CASSSTSSMTDTQYF
. TRBD1 TRBJ2-1 16 TRBV7-9 TGTGCCAGCACCCCTCCCTCGGGACAGGGGTACAATGAGCAGTTCTTC CASTPPSGQGYNEQFF
. . TRBJ2-5 22 TRBV4-1 TGCGCCAGCAGCCAAGGGACGGACGTACCCGGACCCTGGGCAAATCGCGGAGAGACCCAGTACTTC CASSQGTDVPGPWANRGETQYF
. . TRBJ2-1 13 TRBV7-9 TGTGCCAGCAGCCCCCCCGTCCAGAATGAGCAGTTCTTC CASSPPVQNEQFF
. TRBD2 TRBJ2-3 16 TRBV5-4 TGTGCCAGCAGCTTTGGAGCGGGAGGTGCCCCAGATACGCAGTATTTT CASSFGAGGAPDTQYF
. . TRBJ2-2 16 TRBV27 TGTGCCAGCAGCTCGAGACGCTGGTCGTCACGGGAGGAGCTGTTTTTT CASSSRRWSSREELFF
. . TRBJ2-7 15 TRBV6-6 TGTGCCAGCAGTCAGGGACCGGGGGACCTCTACGAGCAGTACTTC CASSQGPGDLYEQYF
. . TRBJ2-6 14 TRBV7-9 TGTGCCAGCAGCTTAGTCTCTGGGGCCAACGTCCTGACTTTC CASSLVSGANVLTF
. . TRBJ2-5 17 TRBV5-1 TGCGCCAGCAGTTCGGACATATACCTGGTTGCTCGGGAGACCCAGTACTTC CASSSDIYLVARETQYF
. . TRBJ2-7 15 TRBV7-9 TGTGCCAGCAGCTTAGATCAAAGCCCGACCTACGAGCAGTACTTC CASSLDQSPTYEQYF
. . TRBJ1-2 13 TRBV6-4 TGTGCCAGCAGTGACTCCTTGGGGTATGGCTACACCTTC CASSDSLGYGYTF
. . TRBJ2-6 19 TRBV27 TGTGCCAGCAGTTTATCGTTACCCGGAGTAATATCCGGGGCCAACGTCCTGACTTTC CASSLSLPGVISGANVLTF
. . TRBJ1-5 14 TRBV4-1 TGCGCCAGCAGCCATTTTGATAGCAATCAGCCCCAGCATTTT CASSHFDSNQPQHF
. . TRBJ2-1 15 TRBV29-1 TGCAGCCTTCTCATAAGGGGGAACTCCTACAATGAGCAGTTCTTC CSLLIRGNSYNEQFF
. TRBD1 TRBJ2-7 14 TRBV19 TGTGCCAGTAGTTCCCGGGACAGTTTCTACGAGCAGTACTTC CASSSRDSFYEQYF
once TRBD2 TRBJ2-1 17 TRBV7-9 TGTGCCAGCAGCTCGGGAGCTTCTAGCGGGCCCTACAATGAGCAGTTCTTC CASSSGASSGPYNEQFF
. TRBD2 TRBJ2-7 17 TRBV5-1 TGCGCCAGCAGCCCCTGGAAGGCTAGCGGGAGAACGCGGGAGCAGTACTTC CASSPWKASGRTREQYF
. TRBD2 TRBJ2-7 18 TRBV7-6 TGTGCCAGCAGCTTCACTAGCGGGAGCCCCTACAGCTCCTACGAGCAGTACTTC CASSFTSGSPYSSYEQYF
few . TRBJ1-1 14 TRBV6-5 TGTGCCAGCAGGCCGACCACAGCGCGCCCTGAAGCTTTCTTT CASRPTTARPEAFF
. . TRBJ2-7 15 TRBV28 TGTGCCAGCAGTTTAGTAGGTGGGAGCTCCTACGAGCAGTACTTC CASSLVGGSSYEQYF
. . TRBJ2-4 15 TRBV7-9 TGTGCCAGCAGCGTCGGACCCGGACCCAAAAACATTCAGTACTTC CASSVGPGPKNIQYF
. TRBD1 TRBJ2-7 16 TRBV18 TGTGCCAGCTCACCGTCTCCGGGACAGGGGGCCCACGAGCAGTACTTC CASSPSPGQGAHEQYF
. TRBD2 TRBJ2-1 17 TRBV4-3 TGCGCCAGCAGCCCCCGACTAGCGGGAGATCTCTACAATGAGCAGTTCTTC CASSPRLAGDLYNEQFF
. . TRBJ1-5 16 TRBV4-3 TGCGCCAGCAGCCAAGAGGGGTGGTTCGGCAATCAGCCCCAGCATTTT CASSQEGWFGNQPQHF
few . TRBJ1-1 15 TRBV7-9 TGTGCCAGCAGCTTAAGCGTCAGACTGAACACTGAAGCTTTCTTT CASSLSVRLNTEAFF
. . TRBJ2-7 16 TRBV27 TGTGCCAGCAGTTTAGCCCCGGTAAGGAGGGGGGGAGAGCAGTACTTC CASSLAPVRRGGEQYF
. . TRBJ2-1 14 TRBV5-1 TGCGCCAGCAGCTTGGATGGGGGTATCAATGAGCAGTTCTTC CASSLDGGINEQFF
. . TRBJ2-7 14 TRBV6-5 TGTGCCAGCACCGCAGGCGGGGAAGCCTACGAGCAGTACTTC CASTAGGEAYEQYF
. . TRBJ1-1 13 TRBV25-1 TGTGCCAGCAGTGAACGCCAGAACACTGAAGCTTTCTTT CASSERQNTEAFF
few . TRBJ1-5 13 TRBV2 TGTGCCAGCAGTGACGACGGCTCGGAGCCCCAGCATTTT CASSDDGSEPQHF
once TRBD2 TRBJ2-5 16 TRBV6-6 TGTGCCAGCAGTTACCCTCTAGCGGGAGGTTGGGAGACCCAGTACTTC CASSYPLAGGWETQYF